The clone carrying this TCR beta chain has ten or more counts. What it recognizes is unknown. These data come from a study of regulatory T cells in long-lasting Graves disease. There are 15 residues in the CDR3. The V gene lost 0 bases and the J gene lost 7 bases, with 15 bases spanning the gap. The V gene's germline CDR1 is DFQATT and CDR2 SNEGSKA (reference sequence). Study-level results: Those with persistent Graves' had less TCR diversity than newly diagnosed patients. Thyroid tissue was not sampled; only peripheral blood was.

The time point: persistent/refractory GD, antithyroid drugs over 5 years with positive TRAb. Isolated PBMC RNA provided the starting material for the TCR library. Arm-PCR with iRepertoire HTBI primers amplified the CDR3 regions for these TCR beta libraries. TCRdb passed the multiplex PCR reads through MiXCR, listing each CDR3 protein once. The data contain 400,000 or so distinct CDR3 sequences, less than 25% of them singletons. The starting material was peripheral blood mononuclear cells (PBMCs), obtained when the disease was refractory, from a patient treated with antithyroid drugs. V gene TRBV20-1 combines with J gene TRBJ1-4; no firm D call. The sequence derives from a female donor with Graves disease. Here the CDR3 reads CSARDLPRVGEKLFF. CDR3 nucleotides: TGCAGTGCTAGAGATCTGCCAAGGGTCGGTGAAAAACTGTTTTTT.